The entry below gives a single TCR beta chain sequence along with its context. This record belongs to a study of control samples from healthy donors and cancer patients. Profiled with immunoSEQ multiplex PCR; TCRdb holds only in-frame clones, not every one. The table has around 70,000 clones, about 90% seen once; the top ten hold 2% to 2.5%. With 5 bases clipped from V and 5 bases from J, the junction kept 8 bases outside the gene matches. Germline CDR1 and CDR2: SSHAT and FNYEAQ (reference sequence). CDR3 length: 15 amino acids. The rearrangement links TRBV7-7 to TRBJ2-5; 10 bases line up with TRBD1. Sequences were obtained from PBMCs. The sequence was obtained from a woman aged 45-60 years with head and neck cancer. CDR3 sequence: CASSPGTGDKETQYF. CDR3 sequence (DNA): TGTGCCAGCAGCCCCGGGACAGGGGATAAGGAGACCCAGTACTTC.